This note documents a single TCR beta chain sequence. The table lists this clonotype with a few counts. Which antigen it targets is not known. Base qualities were left out, and no much larger clone turns up one base away. This sample was sequenced with an Illumina HiSeq 1500. In-frame beta chains were kept once TCRdb had trimmed the public reads at Q25 with fastp and called clones with MiXCR. For every CDR3 protein sequence, its rows merge into one entry that carries the most common genes and DNA. The sample contains about 110,000 distinct CDR3 sequences, about 30% of them found a single time. Roughly three quarters of the sample is taken by the ten largest. The sample is drawn from a study of T cell repertoires in cytomegalovirus infection (dated by TCRdb to between 2018 and 2021). Describing the broader study: The peptide stimulations were aimed at well-studied HLA-B-restricted epitopes as well as recently identified HLA-C-restricted CMV epitopes, whose presentation resists viral immunomodulation. Donor HLA type was relevant to the analysis, as public TCR beta signatures indicated carriage of CMV infection together with the matching HLA type. The paper's findings and limits, for the study overall: Carriers of CMV infection plus the relevant HLA type were discriminated by the cumulative frequency of public TCR beta family members in the study cohort and in an independent approximately 350-donor cohort. The ex vivo response was dominated by HLA-C-restricted CMV-specific TCR beta clonotypes, which also provided the single most frequent clonotype in two of eight donors.

The germline V gene (reference sequence) specifies SEHNR as CDR1 and FQNEAQ as CDR2. CDR3 length: 17 amino acids, cysteine to phenylalanine. The CDR3 DNA has 51 bases and is translated from base 1. Trimming takes 5 bases from V and 0 bases from J, and the germline ends sit 19 bases apart. The treatment or condition label on this specimen signifies: in vitro stimulation with specific CMV peptide epitopes to enrich CMV-specific T cells. The clonotype was recovered from a human donor in good health (CMV status not recorded). Some clones in this sample may be carry-over from other donors' samples. This chain joins TRBV7-9 to TRBJ1-1; the D region possibly corresponds to TRBD1 (5 bases align). Sample: CD8+ T cells from cultured PBMCs, taken from culture after CMV antigen stimulation. The DNA sequence is as follows: TGTGCCAGCAGCCCGTACTGGGAGGGGAGCATGAACACTGAAGCTTTCTTT. Its amino acids are CASSPYWEGSMNTEAFF.